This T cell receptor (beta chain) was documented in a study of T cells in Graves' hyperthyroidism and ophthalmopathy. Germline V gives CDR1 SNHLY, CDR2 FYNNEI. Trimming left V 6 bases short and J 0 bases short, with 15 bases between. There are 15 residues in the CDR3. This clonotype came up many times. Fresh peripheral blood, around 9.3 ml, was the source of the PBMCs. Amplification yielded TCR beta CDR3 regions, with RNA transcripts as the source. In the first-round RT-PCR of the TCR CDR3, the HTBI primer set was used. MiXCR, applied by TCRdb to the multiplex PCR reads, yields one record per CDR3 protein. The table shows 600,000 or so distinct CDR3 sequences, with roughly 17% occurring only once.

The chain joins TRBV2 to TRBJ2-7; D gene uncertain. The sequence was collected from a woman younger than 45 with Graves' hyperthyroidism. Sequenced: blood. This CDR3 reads CASSQDTYTSYEQYF. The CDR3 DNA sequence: TGTGCCAGCAGCCAAGACACCTACACCTCCTACGAGCAGTACTTC.